A single TCR beta chain is shown here with its context. The sample originates from a study of blood T cell repertoires in COVID-19. Study details: Acute and convalescent COVID-19 specimens originated in the United States, Italy and Spain. Sample material is recorded as cDNA or gDNA derived from T cells, B-cell-depleted T cells, or PBMCs.

Clones were read by immunoSEQ multiplex PCR, and TCRdb kept only the in-frame ones, dropping some. Seen here are 200,000 to 250,000 clones, less than 85% observed once, and the top ten hold 7.8%. V lost 6 bases to trimming and J lost 5 bases; unmatched junction nucleotides: 6. Germline assignment: CDR1 KGHDR and CDR2 SFDVKD. There are 14 residues in the CDR3. The gene calls are TRBV24-1 and TRBJ2-3; 8 nucleotides line up with TRBD1. The source is a woman older than 75 with COVID-19, enrolled during active disease. Material for sequencing was peripheral blood. CDR3 in DNA: TGTGCCACCAGTTCGGGACAGGCGGTAGATACGCAGTATTTT. Translated: CATSSGQAVDTQYF.